This T cell receptor (beta chain) was recovered during a study of cytomegalovirus exposure and HLA in healthy donors. Per the germline V gene, CDR1 is SGHTA and CDR2 is FQGNSA. The CDR3 spans 15 residues. J was trimmed by 4 bases and V by 5 bases; bases with no gene match: 9. Study results and limitations: Solely CMV serostatus was available to characterize immune exposure. Usually a TCR sequence was rare, but some public TCRs were found in many donors.

A note on this clone: Its antigen is unknown.

13 Jbeta primers and 60 Vbeta primers were used for the PCR. Sequencing used immunoSEQ multiplex PCR; TCRdb keeps in-frame clones, though not all of them. The sample lists about 86,000 clones, roughly three quarters occurring once. J is TRBJ1-2 and V is TRBV7-2, with 8 bases aligning to TRBD1. The receptor comes from a middle-aged woman in good health and CMV-seropositive. Sequencing used PBMCs. CDR3 bases: TGTGCCAGCAGCGCCGACAGGGGCTATGGCTATGGCTACACCTTC. This encodes CASSADRGYGYGYTF.